These 22 T cell receptor beta chains share one sample of origin, sequenced in a study. TCRdb independently ran MiXCR on the 5' RACE reads; one entry per CDR3 protein. The sample lists some 62,000 distinct CDR3 sequences; approximately 23% were seen once. The sample taken for sequencing was memory CD4+ T cells sorted from a lymph node. Specified subset: memory CD4+ T cells, CD4+CD45RO+CD25-. These receptors were taken from a female donor with breast cancer.

Only a few counts were recorded for this clonotype. For the CDR3, the DNA is TGTGCCTGGAGTGTTATCCGGGACAGCGGGGGGCAAAACATTCAGTACTTC. Protein sequence: CAWSVIRDSGGQNIQYF. The chain uses TRBV30 and TRBJ2-4, with 9 bases that match TRBD2. After removal of 0 bases from V and 5 bases from J, the junction contained 11 bases not matched to a gene. This CDR3 spans 17 amino acids. The germline CDR1 and CDR2 sequences are GTSNPN and SVGIG (reference sequence).

This chain uses TRBV28 with TRBJ2-5; tentatively, D is TRBD1 (6 bases). Germline V gives CDR1 MDHEN, CDR2 SYDVKM. The CDR3 is 15 amino acids. V lost 5 bases, J lost 4 bases, and 17 bases lay in between. Here the CDR3 DNA reads TGTGCCAGCAGTAGTGTGTCAGGGGCGGGAGAGACCCAGTACTTC. It translates to CASSSVSGAGETQYF.

The J gene is TRBJ2-2, the V gene TRBV7-2; D is undetermined. This CDR3 is built from 14 residues. In germline, CDR1 is SGHTA, CDR2 FQGNSA. V dropped 8 bases and J dropped 4 bases, with 14 bases sitting between them. CDR3 loop: CASALKWGTGELFF. CDR3 coding DNA: TGTGCCAGCGCACTTAAGTGGGGCACCGGGGAGCTGTTTTTT.

This clonotype was counted at least ten times. This chain connects TRBV20-1 to TRBJ1-2; no clear D gene. Germline V lookup: CDR1 DFQATT, CDR2 SNEGSKA (reference sequence). V was cut by 5 bases and J by 1 base, with 17 bases left in between. This CDR3 spans 15 amino acids. The CDR3 DNA follows: TGCAGTGCTCAAGACCCGCGGAGTCTTAACTATGGCTACACCTTC. Translating it yields CSAQDPRSLNYGYTF.

This clonotype appeared many times. The chain uses TRBV20-1 and TRBJ2-1; TRBD2 aligns across 10 bases. With V trimmed by 6 bases and J by 6 bases, 11 bases remained unmatched. The CDR3 consists of 15 residues. Looked up from germline, CDR1 is DFQATT and CDR2 is SNEGSKA (reference sequence). The CDR3 spells CSAGASGSVSNEQFF. The CDR3 DNA reads as TGCAGTGCAGGGGCTAGCGGGAGTGTTTCCAATGAGCAGTTCTTC.

This clonotype has only a few counts. The junction shows a germline mismatch at one end, possibly a read error. This chain joins TRBV5-1 and TRBJ2-5; D gene unclear. CDR1 is SGHRS, CDR2 YFSETQ, per germline. This CDR3 comprises 15 residues. The CDR3 DNA sequence: TGCGCCAACAGCTCCCGGCTCGACAACGGGGAGACCCAGTACTTC. Translating gives CANSSRLDNGETQYF.

In its sample, this clonotype was seen a few times. This rearrangement joins TRBV5-1 to TRBJ1-1; D call uncertain. The germline V gene encodes CDR1 SGHRS and CDR2 YFSETQ. The CDR3 is made up of 15 amino acids. Trimming took off 0 bases at V and 1 base at J, with 10 bases between the two ends. The CDR3 DNA reads as TGCGCCAGCAGCTTGGAATTGGTTCCGAACACTGAAGCTTTCTTT. It translates to CASSLELVPNTEAFF.

The V gene is TRBV5-1, the J gene TRBJ2-6; D gene ambiguous. The germline V and J ends were trimmed by 4 bases and 2 bases, with 13 bases remaining between them. This CDR3 region has 16 residues. Germline loops: CDR1 SGHRS, CDR2 YFSETQ. The CDR3 region is CASSVRVSPGANVLTF. The CDR3 bases are TGCGCCAGCAGCGTCCGGGTCTCCCCTGGGGCCAACGTCCTGACTTTC.

This sequence joins TRBV7-3 and TRBJ1-2; TRBD1 might be the D (5 bases). Germline V gene lookup returns CDR1 SGHTA and CDR2 FQGTGA. The CDR3 has 16 amino acids. V was shortened by 4 bases and J by 1 base, with 16 bases between the two germline ends. The CDR3 DNA is TGTGCCAGCAGCTCCCGCGGGGCGGACAATAACTATGGCTACACCTTC. Its protein product is CASSSRGADNNYGYTF.

This clonotype was counted only a few times. This rearrangement joins TRBV29-1 to TRBJ2-6, with D tentatively TRBD1 (5 bases). CDR1 and CDR2 from the germline V gene are SQVTM and ANQGSEA. V was shortened by 6 bases and J by 4 bases, with 10 bases between the two germline ends. CDR3 length equals 13 residues. CDR3 in DNA: TGCAGCGTACAGGTCGCCGGGGCCAACGTCCTGACTTTC. The encoded protein is CSVQVAGANVLTF.

In its sample, this clonotype was seen many times. The V gene is TRBV7-9, the J gene TRBJ2-3; TRBD2 agrees at 7 bases. Germline CDR1 is SEHNR and CDR2 is FQNEAQ (reference sequence). CDR3 length equals 14 residues. The trim removed 3 bases at V and 4 bases at J, leaving 4 bases unmatched. The CDR3 nucleotides are TGTGCCAGCAGCTTCGGGGGGAGTGCAGATACGCAGTATTTT. Protein product: CASSFGGSADTQYF.

This clonotype was counted ten times or more. The gene calls are TRBV20-1 and TRBJ1-5; D call uncertain. Germline CDR1 is DFQATT and CDR2 is SNEGSKA (reference sequence). The CDR3 is 13 amino acids. Trimming shortened V by 2 bases and J by 5 bases, and 10 bases separated the two germline ends. The CDR3 DNA follows: TGCAGTGCTAGATTCCCAGGAGATCAGCCCCAGCATTTT. Protein sequence: CSARFPGDQPQHF.

This clonotype is a singleton in its sample. A much larger clone differs by one base, so this may be a read error. The chain recombines TRBV6-1 with TRBJ2-2; tentative D call: TRBD1 (6 bases). The length of the CDR3 is 15 residues. The V gene's germline CDR1 is MNHNS and CDR2 SASEGT. V lost 10 bases to trimming and J lost 3 bases, with 18 bases between them. The CDR3 DNA reads TGTGCCACCAGGAATCGACAGGATTACACCGGGGAGCTGTTTTTT. Encoded protein: CATRNRQDYTGELFF.

The gene calls are TRBV7-9 and TRBJ1-1; TRBD1 is a possible D gene (6 bases). This CDR3 contains 13 residues. V shed 1 base and J shed 7 bases, with 10 bases lying between them. Germline lookup yields CDR1 SEHNR and CDR2 FQNEAQ (reference sequence). The DNA of the CDR3 is TGTGCCAGCAGCTTAGACGGGGGGCTTGAAGCTTTCTTT. It translates to CASSLDGGLEAFF.

J is TRBJ1-2 and V is TRBV7-2; TRBD1 is a possible D gene (5 bases). V shed 3 bases and J shed 3 bases, with 14 bases lying between them. This CDR3 contains 15 residues. Germline CDR1 reads SGHTA; CDR2 reads FQGNSA. The CDR3 DNA reads TGTGCCAGCAGCTTTTCGTCGACAGATTACTATGGCTACACCTTC. Its translation: CASSFSSTDYYGYTF.

This clonotype occurred many times. This chain joins TRBV5-1 and TRBJ2-3, with 9 bases matching TRBD1. J was trimmed by 4 bases and V by 4 bases; bases with no gene match: 13. Germline lookup yields CDR1 SGHRS and CDR2 YFSETQ. The length of the CDR3 is 17 residues. The CDR3 DNA sequence: TGCGCCAGCAGCGCGGAGGAGACAGGGGGTTTCTCAGATACGCAGTATTTT. Translating gives CASSAEETGGFSDTQYF.

This clonotype was seen more than once but under ten times. This sequence joins TRBV15 and TRBJ1-5, with D possibly TRBD1 on 5 matching bases. This CDR3 region has 14 residues. Germline lookup yields CDR1 LNHNV and CDR2 YYDKDF (reference sequence). Trimming removed 6 bases from V and 2 bases from J, with 11 bases in between. This chain's CDR3 is CATRKVGGNQPQHF. As DNA, the CDR3 is TGTGCCACCAGAAAGGTAGGGGGCAATCAGCCCCAGCATTTT.

This clonotype was picked up many times. This rearrangement joins TRBV7-2 to TRBJ2-1; 9 bases are a match to TRBD1. Trimming at V came to 1 base and at J to 7 bases, leaving 8 bases not matched to a gene. Germline CDR1 is SGHTA and CDR2 is FQGNSA. CDR3 length: 16 residues. The CDR3 region is CASSLEDRGIRNEQFF. The CDR3, as DNA: TGTGCCAGCAGCTTAGAGGACAGGGGAATAAGGAATGAGCAGTTCTTC.

This clonotype has just a few counts. This chain links TRBV7-2 with TRBJ2-5, with TRBD2 identical over 9 bases. Trimming took 2 bases from V and 9 from J; bases not matched to a gene: 7. CDR1 and CDR2 (germline): SGHTA, FQGNSA. The CDR3 runs to 14 residues. CDR3 residues: CASSLSLAGWAQYF. The CDR3 bases are TGTGCCAGCAGCTTAAGCCTAGCGGGATGGGCCCAGTACTTC.

This clonotype was picked up a small number of times. The rearrangement links TRBV28 to TRBJ2-3; 8 bases are shared with TRBD2. Trimming took 7 bases from V and 4 from J; bases not matched to a gene: 7. The CDR3 loop spans 14 amino acids. The germline CDR1 and CDR2 sequences are MDHEN and SYDVKM. For the CDR3, the DNA is TGTGCCAGCACTGACGGGAGGGACTCAGATACGCAGTATTTT. Translation: CASTDGRDSDTQYF.

This chain connects TRBV28 to TRBJ1-6, with a weak D call TRBD1 (5 bases). Per the germline V gene, CDR1 is MDHEN and CDR2 is SYDVKM. This CDR3 is built from 15 residues. Trimming stripped 5 bases from V and 7 bases from J, with 15 bases between. The CDR3 loop reads CASSPPPGQNSPLHF. DNA of the CDR3: TGTGCCAGCAGTCCCCCCCCGGGGCAAAATTCACCCCTCCACTTT. Supplemented by reference TRBV28 and TRBJ1-6, the full variable domain reads DVKVTQSSRYLVKRTGEKVFLECVQDMDHENMFWYRQDPGLGLRLIYFSYDVKMKEKGDIPEGYSVSREKKERFSLILESASTNQTSMYLCASSPPPGQNSPLHFGNGTRLTVT.

The CDR3 DNA reads as TGCAGCGTTGAAGAGTTAGACACTAGACAAAATGAGCAGTTCTTC. As protein: CSVEELDTRQNEQFF. The chain recombines TRBV29-1 with TRBJ2-1; possible D gene TRBD2, 5 bases. Germline CDR1 is SQVTM and CDR2 is ANQGSEA. V was cut by 0 bases and J by 7 bases, with 16 bases left in between. The CDR3 loop spans 15 amino acids.